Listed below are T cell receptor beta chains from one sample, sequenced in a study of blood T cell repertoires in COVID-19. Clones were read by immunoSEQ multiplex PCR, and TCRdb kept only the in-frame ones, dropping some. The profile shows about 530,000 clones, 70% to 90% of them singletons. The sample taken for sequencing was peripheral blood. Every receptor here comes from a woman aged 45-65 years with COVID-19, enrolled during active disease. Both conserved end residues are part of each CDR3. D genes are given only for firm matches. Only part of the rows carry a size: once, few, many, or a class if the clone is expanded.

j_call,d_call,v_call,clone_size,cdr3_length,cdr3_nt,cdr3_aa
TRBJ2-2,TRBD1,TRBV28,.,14,TGTGCCAGCAACCTTCACCAGGGGGCCGGGGAGCTGTTTTTT,CASNLHQGAGELFF
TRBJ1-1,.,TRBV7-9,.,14,TGTGCCAGCAGCTTAGTACCAGGGTGGACTGAAGCTTTCTTT,CASSLVPGWTEAFF
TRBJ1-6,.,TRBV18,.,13,TGTGCCAGCCTGGACAGCTATAATTCACCCCTCCACTTT,CASLDSYNSPLHF
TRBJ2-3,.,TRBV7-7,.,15,TGTGCCAGCAGCTTAGCGGGGCTTGGCACAGATACGCAGTATTTT,CASSLAGLGTDTQYF
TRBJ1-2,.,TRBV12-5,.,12,TGTGCTAGTTACAGTTCGAACTATGGCTACACCTTC,CASYSSNYGYTF
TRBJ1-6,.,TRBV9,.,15,TGTGCCAGCAGCGTAGGTCACGGCCGCGGCTCACCCCTCCACTTT,CASSVGHGRGSPLHF
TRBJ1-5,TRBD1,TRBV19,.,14,TGTGCCAGCCTAGGGACAGGGGGCAGTCAGCCCCAGCATTTT,CASLGTGGSQPQHF
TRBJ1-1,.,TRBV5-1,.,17,TGCGCCAGCACCCCTCTCTCCCTCCTCAGTGGGAACACTGAAGCTTTCTTT,CASTPLSLLSGNTEAFF
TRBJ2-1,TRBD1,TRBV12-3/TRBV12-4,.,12,TGTGCCAGCAGCCCTGACAGGGGCGGCCGGTTCTTC,CASSPDRGGRFF
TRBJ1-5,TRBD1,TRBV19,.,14,TGTGCCAGTAGCGATGGACAGGTCCCGCGGCCCCAGCATTTT,CASSDGQVPRPQHF
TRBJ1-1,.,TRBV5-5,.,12,TGTGCCAGCAGCTGGACACATGCCGAAGCTTTCTTT,CASSWTHAEAFF
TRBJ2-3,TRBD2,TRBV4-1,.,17,TGCGCCAGCAGCCAAGACCCACTAGCGGGGGGGCGGGATACGCAGTATTTT,CASSQDPLAGGRDTQYF
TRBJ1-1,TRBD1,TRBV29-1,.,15,TGCAGCGTCGTCAGGGGGGCTGCTAGGAACACTGAAGCTTTCTTT,CSVVRGAARNTEAFF
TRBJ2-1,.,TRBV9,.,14,TGTGCCAGCAGCGTAGAGGGGACCTACAATGAGCAGTTCTTC,CASSVEGTYNEQFF
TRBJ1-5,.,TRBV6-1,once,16,TGTGCCAGCAGTGAAGCGCCTATTTATAGCAATCAGCCCCAGCATTTT,CASSEAPIYSNQPQHF
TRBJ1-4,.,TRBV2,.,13,TGTGCCAGCAGTGGCACAGGGTTTGAAAAACTGTTTTTT,CASSGTGFEKLFF
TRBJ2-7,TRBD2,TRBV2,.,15,TGTGCCAGCAGTGACCTCGGGGAGGGATCCTACGAGCAGTACTTC,CASSDLGEGSYEQYF
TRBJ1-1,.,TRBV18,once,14,TGTGCCAGCTCACCGACAGCACTAATAGAAAAAGCTTTCTTT,CASSPTALIEKAFF
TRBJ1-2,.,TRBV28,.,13,TGTGCCAGCAGCCTCCGACAGCTCTATGGCTACACCTTC,CASSLRQLYGYTF
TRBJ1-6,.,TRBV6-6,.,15,TGTGCCAGCAGTTACCCGAGGACTGAAGGGTCACCCCTCCACTTT,CASSYPRTEGSPLHF
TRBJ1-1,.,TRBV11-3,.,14,TGTGCCAGCAGCTTAGGGCAGGCGAACACTGAAGCTTTCTTT,CASSLGQANTEAFF
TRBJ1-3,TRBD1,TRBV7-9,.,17,TGTGCCAGCAGCTGGGGGACAGCCGGTCTGGTTGGAAACACCATATATTTT,CASSWGTAGLVGNTIYF
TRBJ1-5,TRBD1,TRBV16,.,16,TGTGCCAGCAGCCCCTACAGGGGTTATAGCAATCAGCCCCAGCATTTT,CASSPYRGYSNQPQHF
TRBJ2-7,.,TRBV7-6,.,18,TGTGCCAGCAGCTTATGGGACTCGACATCGAGTAGCCATTACGAGCAGTACTTC,CASSLWDSTSSSHYEQYF
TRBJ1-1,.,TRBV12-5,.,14,TGTGCTAGTGGCCGCGGACAGATAAACACTGAAGCTTTCTTT,CASGRGQINTEAFF
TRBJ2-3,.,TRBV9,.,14,TGTGCCAGCAGCGTAGATTCAGAAGAGGGTACGCAGTATTTT,CASSVDSEEGTQYF
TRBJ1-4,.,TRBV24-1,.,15,TGTGCCACCAGTGATTTGAGAGAGACTAATGAAAAACTGTTTTTT,CATSDLRETNEKLFF
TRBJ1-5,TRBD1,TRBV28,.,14,TGTGCCAGCAGTGTCGGGACAGGGTACGGGCCCCAGCATTTT,CASSVGTGYGPQHF
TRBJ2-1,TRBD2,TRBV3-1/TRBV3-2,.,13,TGTGCCAGCAGCCCCAGCGGGGCGAATGAGCAGTTCTTC,CASSPSGANEQFF
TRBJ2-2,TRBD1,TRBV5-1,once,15,TGCGCCAGCAGCTGGAGGGACAGGGAAGGCGGGGAGCTGTTTTTT,CASSWRDREGGELFF
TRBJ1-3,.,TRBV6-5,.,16,TGTGCCAGCAGTTCCTTAGGGGCGAGCTCTGGAAACACCATATATTTT,CASSSLGASSGNTIYF
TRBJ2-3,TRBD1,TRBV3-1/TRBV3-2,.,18,TGTGCCAGCAGCCAAAGGGGACAGGGCGTAGTCGGAGAAGATACGCAGTATTTT,CASSQRGQGVVGEDTQYF
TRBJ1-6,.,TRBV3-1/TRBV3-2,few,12,TGTGCCAGCAGCCAAGGTAGTTCACCCCTCCACTTT,CASSQGSSPLHF
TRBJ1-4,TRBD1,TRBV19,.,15,TGTGCCAGTAGTACAACGGACAGGGGGAGAGAAAAACTGTTTTTT,CASSTTDRGREKLFF
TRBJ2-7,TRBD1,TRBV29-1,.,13,TGCAGCGTACCGACAGGGCAATCCCACGAGCAGTACTTC,CSVPTGQSHEQYF
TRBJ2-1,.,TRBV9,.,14,TGTGCCAGCAGCGTAGTATCGGGCACGGGGGAGCAGTTCTTC,CASSVVSGTGEQFF
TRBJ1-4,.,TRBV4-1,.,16,TGCGCCAGCAGCCAAGCACAGGGATCCCAATACGAAAAACTGTTTTTT,CASSQAQGSQYEKLFF
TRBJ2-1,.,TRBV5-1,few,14,TGCGCCAGCAGCTTGCGGATCGGGGGACCAGAGCAGTTCTTC,CASSLRIGGPEQFF
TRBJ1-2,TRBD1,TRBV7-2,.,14,TGTGCCAGCAGCCGGACAGGGGCTAACTATGGCTACACCTTC,CASSRTGANYGYTF
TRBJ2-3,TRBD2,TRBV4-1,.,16,TGCGCCAGCAGCCGTGGACTAGCGGGGGATACAGATACGCAGTATTTT,CASSRGLAGDTDTQYF
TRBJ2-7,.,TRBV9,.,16,TGTGCCAGCAGCGATTCCCGGGACACAGGTTTTGGGGAGCAGTACTTC,CASSDSRDTGFGEQYF
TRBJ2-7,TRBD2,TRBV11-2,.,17,TGTGCCAGCAGCTTAGAAGGGGGGACTAGCGCTATCTACGAGCAGTACTTC,CASSLEGGTSAIYEQYF
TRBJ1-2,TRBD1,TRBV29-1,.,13,TGCAGCGTTGAAGCGACAGGGAACTATGGCTACACCTTC,CSVEATGNYGYTF
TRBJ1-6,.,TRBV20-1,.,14,TGCAGTGCTAGTTGGCGGGGAGGGGACTCACCCCTCCACTTT,CSASWRGGDSPLHF
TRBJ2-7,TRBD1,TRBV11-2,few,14,TGTGCCAGCAGCTTAGGGACAGGGGGGTACGAGCAGTACTTC,CASSLGTGGYEQYF
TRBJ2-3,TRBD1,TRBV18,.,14,TGTGCCAGCCAGGGCGGGACAGGGACGGATACGCAGTATTTT,CASQGGTGTDTQYF
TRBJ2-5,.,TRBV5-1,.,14,TGCGCCAGCAGCGGTGGTAGGGGCCAAGAGACCCAGTACTTC,CASSGGRGQETQYF
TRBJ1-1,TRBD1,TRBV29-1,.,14,TGCAGCGTTGAAGTAAGGGGGCGGAACACTGAAGCTTTCTTT,CSVEVRGRNTEAFF
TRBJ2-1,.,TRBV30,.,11,TGTGCCTGGAGTCTCCGCGATGAGCAGTTCTTC,CAWSLRDEQFF
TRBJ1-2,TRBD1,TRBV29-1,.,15,TGCAGCGTTGAGGGTCCCACAGGGGCGAACTATGGCTACACCTTC,CSVEGPTGANYGYTF
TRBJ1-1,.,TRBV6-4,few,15,TGTGCCAGCCCCCTCCCGGGAAGGGGGAGTACTGAAGCTTTCTTT,CASPLPGRGSTEAFF
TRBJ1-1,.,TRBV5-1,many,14,TGCGCCAGCAGCTTGAAGGCAGCGGCGACTGAAGCTTTCTTT,CASSLKAAATEAFF
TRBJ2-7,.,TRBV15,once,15,TGTGCCACCAGCAGAGATCTGGGGGCGATCGACGAGCAGTACTTC,CATSRDLGAIDEQYF